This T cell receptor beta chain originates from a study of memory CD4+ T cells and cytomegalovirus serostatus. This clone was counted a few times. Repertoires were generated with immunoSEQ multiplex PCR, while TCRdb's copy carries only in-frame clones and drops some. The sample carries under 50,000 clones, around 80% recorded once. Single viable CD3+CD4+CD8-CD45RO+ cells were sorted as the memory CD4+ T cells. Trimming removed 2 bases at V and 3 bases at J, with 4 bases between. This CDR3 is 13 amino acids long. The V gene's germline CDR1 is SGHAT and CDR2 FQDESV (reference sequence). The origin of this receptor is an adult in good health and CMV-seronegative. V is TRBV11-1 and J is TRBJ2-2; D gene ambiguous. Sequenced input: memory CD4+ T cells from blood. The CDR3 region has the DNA TGTGCCAGCAGCTTACAAGACACCGGGGAGCTGTTTTTT. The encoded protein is CASSLQDTGELFF.